These 30 T cell receptor beta chains were all obtained from the same sample, sequenced in a study of T-cell reconstitution after alpha-beta-depleted transplantation in children. Preparation of the TCRbeta library used unique molecular identifiers. TCRdb used MiXCR to reprocess the PCR reads, holding one entry per CDR3 protein. Of hundreds of thousands of distinct CDR3 sequences detected, approximately 10% appear once; the ten largest clones hold around 20%. The source was peripheral blood, collected 180 days after TCRalphabeta/CD19-depleted stem cell transplant. The receptors originated from a male patient aged 2-10 years who had a stem cell transplant for chronic granulomatous disease, so the T cells may come from the graft donor.

This clonotype has a count of ten or more. This rearrangement joins TRBV3-1 to TRBJ2-1; D is undetermined. V was cut by 0 bases and J by 4 bases, with 10 bases left in between. Germline V gene sequence: CDR1 LGHDT, CDR2 YNNKEL (reference sequence). The CDR3 consists of 15 residues. CDR3 DNA: TGTGCCAGCAGCCAAGATAGGCTAGTTTACAATGAGCAGTTCTTC. Its protein is CASSQDRLVYNEQFF.

The gene calls are TRBV18 and TRBJ2-7, with a possible D match to TRBD2 (5 bases). There are 15 residues in the CDR3. The V and J ends lost 0 bases and 2 bases respectively, with 11 bases between them. Germline V gives CDR1 KGHSH, CDR2 LQKENI. CDR3 residues: CASSPPASSPYEQYF. The CDR3 coding sequence is TGTGCCAGCTCACCACCGGCTAGCTCTCCCTACGAGCAGTACTTC.

This clonotype was observed many times. V is TRBV9 and J is TRBJ2-1, with D possibly being TRBD1 or TRBD2 (5 bases each). Trimming removed 4 bases from V and 12 bases from J, with 26 bases in between. The CDR3 length is 16 residues. Germline V CDR1 and CDR2: SGDLS, YYNGEE. Written as DNA, the CDR3 is TGTGCCAGCAGCCCTACGACAGCACTTTCATCTCGGGGGCAGTTCTTC. Amino acid sequence: CASSPTTALSSRGQFF.

The sample holds one count of this clonotype. A read error is possible here, since a much larger clone lies one base away. This sequence joins TRBV28 and TRBJ1-6; D unclear. Germline V gene data show CDR1 as MDHEN and CDR2 as SYDVKM. CDR3 length equals 17 residues. V shed 5 bases and J shed 12 bases, with 26 bases lying between them. The CDR3 coding sequence is TGTGCCAGCAGTACTCCACGGCGGGAGTCAGTCTTCTTACCCCTCCACTTT. Protein: CASSTPRRESVFLPLHF.

The rearrangement links TRBV5-4 to TRBJ2-1; 16 bases fit TRBD2. After removal of 3 bases from V and 9 bases from J, the junction contained 12 bases not matched to a gene. Germline CDR1 and CDR2: SGHNT and YYREEE (reference sequence). The CDR3 totals 18 residues. The CDR3 DNA is TGTGCCAGCAGCTCAACGGGGACTAGCGGGAGGGCCAGGGTTGAGCAGTTCTTC. It specifies CASSSTGTSGRARVEQFF.

Many counts were recorded for this clonotype. The chain couples TRBV6-1 to TRBJ1-1; D gene uncertain. The V gene's germline CDR1 is MNHNS and CDR2 SASEGT. Trimming cost V 6 bases and J 0 bases, with 8 bases left between them. The CDR3 spans 13 residues. CDR3: CASSAALNTEAFF. The CDR3 nucleotides are TGTGCCAGCAGCGCCGCGCTGAACACTGAAGCTTTCTTT.

Notes on this clonotype: A much larger clone lies a single base off, so this may be a read error. The rearrangement links TRBV6-1 to TRBJ2-3; D not resolved. The CDR3 loop spans 14 amino acids. CDR1 MNHNS and CDR2 SASEGT come from the germline V gene. CDR3 sequence reads: CASIPTAGLATLYF. CDR3 DNA sequence: TGTGCCAGCATACCCACCGCCGGGCTCGCTACGCTGTATTTT.

In this sample, this clonotype turned up many times. The V and J genes are TRBV20-1 and TRBJ2-7; D assignment may be TRBD1 or TRBD2 (5 bases each). Per germline, CDR1 DFQATT and CDR2 SNEGSKA (reference sequence). Trimming pared 6 bases from V and 0 bases from J, leaving 15 bases between. The CDR3 consists of 14 residues. The CDR3 DNA is TGCAGTGCCGTCCGGGACGCCAGCTCCTACGAGCAGTACTTC. Protein: CSAVRDASSYEQYF.

This clonotype was counted many times. The genes are TRBV29-1 and TRBJ2-3; a weak D match, TRBD2 (5 bases). This CDR3 spans 11 amino acids. Trimming stripped 6 bases from V and 4 bases from J, with 8 bases between. The V gene's germline CDR1 is SQVTM and CDR2 ANQGSEA. The CDR3 region is CSVWEPDTQYF. CDR3 in DNA: TGCAGCGTCTGGGAGCCAGATACGCAGTATTTT.

This clonotype was counted once. The rearrangement uses TRBV12-3 or TRBV12-4 and TRBJ1-1, with TRBD1 matching over 7 bases. The CDR3 is made up of 15 amino acids. J lost 6 bases, V lost 3 bases, and 10 bases had no gene match. The CDR3 spells CASSFSSGGPPEAFF. DNA of the CDR3: TGTGCCAGCAGTTTCAGTTCAGGGGGGCCCCCTGAAGCTTTCTTT.

This clonotype has a handful of counts. The chain couples TRBV20-1 to TRBJ2-1; D uncertain. Germline loops: CDR1 DFQATT, CDR2 SNEGSKA (reference sequence). The CDR3 totals 14 residues. The germline V and J ends were trimmed by 0 bases and 5 bases, with 11 bases remaining between them. The CDR3 region is CSARESGPDNEQFF. CDR3 in DNA: TGCAGTGCTAGAGAATCCGGACCCGACAATGAGCAGTTCTTC.

This clonotype appeared many times. The J gene is TRBJ1-1, the V gene TRBV20-1; TRBD1 agrees at 7 bases. CDR1 is DFQATT, CDR2 SNEGSKA, per germline (reference sequence). The CDR3 is made up of 16 amino acids. Trimming at V came to 2 bases and at J to 4 bases, leaving 13 bases not matched to a gene. As DNA, the CDR3 is TGCAGTGCTAGAAGGGGTCTGAGACAGGGAGGCACTGAAGCTTTCTTT. It codes for CSARRGLRQGGTEAFF.

Concerning this clonotype itself: A read error is possible here, since a much larger clone lies one base away. The CDR3 DNA is TGCAGTGCAGACGGGGGTGCCAAAAACATTCAGTACTTC. Protein sequence: CSADGGAKNIQYF. The J gene is TRBJ2-4, the V gene TRBV20-1; perhaps TRBD2 as D (6 bases). Per germline, CDR1 DFQATT and CDR2 SNEGSKA (reference sequence). V dropped 6 bases and J dropped 1 base, with 10 bases sitting between them. The CDR3 is 13 residues long.

As for this clonotype: A much larger clone is a single base away; this may be a read error. The chain is built from TRBV7-3 and TRBJ1-1, with TRBD1 matching over 9 bases. CDR1 and CDR2 (germline): SGHTA, FQGTGA. The CDR3 loop spans 13 amino acids. CDR3 protein: CGSSLTGGAEAFF. CDR3 in DNA: TGTGGCAGCAGCTTGACAGGGGGGGCTGAAGCTTTCTTT.

This clonotype was counted ten times or more. The chain combines TRBV29-1 with TRBJ2-2; D gene ambiguous. In germline, CDR1 is SQVTM, CDR2 ANQGSEA. V was cut by 4 bases and J by 1 base, with 10 bases left in between. The CDR3 extends over 14 amino acids. The CDR3 is CSVGQKGNTGELFF. The CDR3 nucleotides read TGCAGCGTTGGCCAGAAGGGGAACACCGGGGAGCTGTTTTTT.

At least ten counts were recorded for this clonotype. The genes are TRBV20-1 and TRBJ1-5; D perhaps matches TRBD1 (5 bases). The CDR3 consists of 14 residues. V shed 6 bases and J shed 0 bases, with 12 bases lying between them. Germline V CDR1 and CDR2: DFQATT, SNEGSKA (reference sequence). The CDR3 loop reads CSAGPGNSNQPQHF. For the CDR3, the DNA is TGCAGTGCGGGACCGGGGAATAGCAATCAGCCCCAGCATTTT.

This clonotype was detected ten times or more. V is TRBV12-3 or TRBV12-4 and J is TRBJ2-7, with TRBD1 as a possible D gene (5 bases). Between the trimmed V and J ends, which lost 5 bases and 3 bases, there was a span of 11 bases. The CDR3 runs 13 residues. The CDR3 DNA sequence: TGTGCCAGCAGTCTAAGACAGTTCTACGAGCAGTACTTC. Translating gives CASSLRQFYEQYF.

Only a few counts were recorded for this clonotype. The rearrangement uses TRBV19 and TRBJ2-1, with D tentatively TRBD2 (5 bases). The CDR3 is made up of 14 amino acids. Trimming took off 7 bases at V and 6 bases at J, with 16 bases between the two ends. Per the germline V gene, CDR1 is LNHDA and CDR2 is SQIVND (reference sequence). The CDR3 nucleotides read TGTGCCAGTACAAGGACTCGAGGAGGCAATGAGCAGTTCTTC. It translates to CASTRTRGGNEQFF.

Only a few counts were recorded for this clonotype. V and J are TRBV30 and TRBJ2-5, with a possible D match to TRBD1 (6 bases). The V end was cut by 2 bases, the J end by 5 bases, with 15 bases between. CDR1 and CDR2 from the germline V gene are GTSNPN and SVGIG (reference sequence). The CDR3 consists of 14 residues. CDR3 bases: TGTGCCTGGAGTAAGGACAGATGGGCGGAGACCCAGTACTTC. It encodes CAWSKDRWAETQYF. The variable domain in full, completed from reference TRBV30 and TRBJ2-5, reads SQTIHQWPATLVQPVGSPLSLECTVEGTSNPNLYWYRQAAGRGLQLLFYSVGIGQISSEVPQNLSASRPQDRQFILSSKKLLLSDSGFYLCAWSKDRWAETQYFGPGTRLLVL.

This clonotype was recorded many times. V and J are TRBV18 and TRBJ1-6; a weak D match, TRBD1 (5 bases). There are 14 residues in the CDR3. Germline values: CDR1 KGHSH, CDR2 LQKENI. The ends were cut back, 8 bases at V and 10 bases at J, with 18 bases in the middle. The CDR3 region has the DNA TGTGCCAGCGCCACCGGGCAGGGATGGTCACCCCTCCACTTT. Translation: CASATGQGWSPLHF.

This clonotype was counted many times. This chain joins TRBV19 and TRBJ2-1, with a weak D call TRBD2 (7 bases). The V gene lost 4 bases and the J gene lost 7 bases, with 14 bases spanning the gap. The germline V gene encodes CDR1 LNHDA and CDR2 SQIVND (reference sequence). The CDR3 is 14 amino acids. CDR3 nucleotides: TGTGCCAGTAGTACCCGGCGGGGGCAGAATGAGCAGTTCTTC. It is translated as CASSTRRGQNEQFF.

This clonotype has a count of ten or more. The V gene is TRBV29-1, the J gene TRBJ1-2, with unresolved D. Per germline, CDR1 SQVTM and CDR2 ANQGSEA. The CDR3 is 11 amino acids. The V gene lost 3 bases and the J gene lost 2 bases, with 4 bases spanning the gap. CDR3 bases: TGCAGCGTTGACTGGAACTATGGCTACACCTTC. Translated, it gives CSVDWNYGYTF.

This clonotype was counted at least ten times. V gene TRBV20-1 combines with J gene TRBJ2-7, with 8 bases aligning to TRBD1. Germline V gene lookup returns CDR1 DFQATT and CDR2 SNEGSKA (reference sequence). This CDR3 is 13 amino acids long. V trimming: 3 bases; J trimming: 5 bases; junction bases outside the gene matches: 6. The CDR3 protein is CSASGDRMNEQYF. DNA of the CDR3: TGCAGTGCTAGTGGGGACAGGATGAACGAGCAGTACTTC.

This clonotype qualifies as medium-sized. The chain couples TRBV11-2 to TRBJ2-2, with a possible D match to TRBD2 (7 bases). The V gene lost 3 bases and the J gene lost 6 bases, with 8 bases spanning the gap. The CDR3 is made up of 13 amino acids. Germline CDR1 and CDR2: SGHAT and FQNNGV. For the CDR3, the DNA is TGTGCCAGCAGCTTGGGGGGGCCCGGGGAGCTGTTTTTT. This sequence encodes CASSLGGPGELFF. The full variable domain, in which reference TRBV11-2 and TRBJ2-2 provide the parts outside the CDR3, is EAGVAQSPRYKIIEKRQSVAFWCNPISGHATLYWYQQILGQGPKLLIQFQNNGVVDDSQLPKDRFSAERLKGVDSTLKIQPAKLEDSAVYLCASSLGGPGELFFGEGSRLTVL.

This clonotype was counted at least ten times. The chain carries TRBV20-1 and TRBJ2-3; 13 bases fit TRBD2. The CDR3 covers 18 residues. V was pared by 3 bases and J by 0 bases, with 9 bases of the junction left unmatched. Germline CDR1 reads DFQATT; CDR2 reads SNEGSKA (reference sequence). The CDR3 sequence is CSARVGLAGPPSTDTQYF. The CDR3 bases are TGCAGTGCTAGGGTGGGACTAGCGGGACCCCCGAGCACAGATACGCAGTATTTT.

This clonotype was counted many times. The gene calls are TRBV20-1 and TRBJ2-2; D unresolved. Germline V gene lookup returns CDR1 DFQATT and CDR2 SNEGSKA (reference sequence). Trimming shortened V by 0 bases and J by 8 bases, and 13 bases separated the two germline ends. This CDR3 has 14 amino acids. The CDR3 loop reads CSARDRRTTGELFF. Here the CDR3 DNA reads TGCAGTGCTAGAGATCGGCGTACGACTGGGGAGCTGTTTTTT.

This clonotype was detected ten times or more. The chain is built from TRBV25-1 and TRBJ1-6; the D is unclear. The germline V gene has CDR1 MGHDK and CDR2 SYGVNS. The CDR3 runs to 14 residues. V lost 1 base to trimming and J lost 10 bases, with 11 bases between them. This CDR3 reads CASSELQFESPLHF. The CDR3 coding sequence is TGTGCCAGCAGTGAATTACAGTTCGAATCACCCCTCCACTTT.

This clonotype was found many times. The chain couples TRBV6-1 to TRBJ2-5, with unresolved D. V lost 5 bases and J lost 10, with 17 bases in between. The CDR3 runs to 13 residues. Germline values: CDR1 MNHNS, CDR2 SASEGT. The CDR3 spells CASSNGPQMVQYF. The CDR3 bases are TGTGCCAGCAGTAATGGACCCCAGATGGTCCAGTACTTC.

This clonotype was picked up many times. V usage is TRBV28 and J usage is TRBJ2-3; possibly TRBD2 for D (6 bases). This CDR3 is 17 amino acids long. In germline, CDR1 is MDHEN, CDR2 SYDVKM. V was cut by 5 bases and J by 3 bases, with 21 bases left in between. DNA for the CDR3: TGTGCCAGCAGTCCTCCAGGGCCGGGGAGGATTACAGATACGCAGTATTTT. This translates into CASSPPGPGRITDTQYF.

Many counts were recorded for this clonotype. J is TRBJ1-5 and V is TRBV12-3 or TRBV12-4; a possible D gene is TRBD1 (6 bases). Between the trimmed V and J ends, which lost 6 bases and 0 bases, there was a span of 15 bases. The length of the CDR3 is 16 residues. The CDR3 loop reads CASSSYGGTSNQPQHF. The CDR3, as DNA: TGTGCCAGCAGCTCCTACGGGGGCACTAGCAATCAGCCCCAGCATTTT.